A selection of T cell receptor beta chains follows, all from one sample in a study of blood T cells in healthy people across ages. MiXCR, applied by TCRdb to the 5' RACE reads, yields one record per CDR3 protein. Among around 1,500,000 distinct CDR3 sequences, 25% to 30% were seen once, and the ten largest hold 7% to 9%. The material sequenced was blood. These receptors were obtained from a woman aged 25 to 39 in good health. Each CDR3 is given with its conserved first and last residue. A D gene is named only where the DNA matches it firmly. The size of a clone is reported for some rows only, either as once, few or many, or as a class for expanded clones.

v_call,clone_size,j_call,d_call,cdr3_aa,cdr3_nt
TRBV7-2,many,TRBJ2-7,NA,CASSPSPYEQYF,TGTGCCAGCAGCCCGTCCCCCTACGAGCAGTACTTC
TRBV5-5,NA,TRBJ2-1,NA,CARSSRVGSSYNEQFF,TGTGCCCGCAGCAGCCGGGTCGGGTCCTCCTACAATGAGCAGTTCTTC
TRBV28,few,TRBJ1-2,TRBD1,CASSFQGGLNTF,TGTGCCAGCAGTTTCCAGGGGGGTCTTAACACCTTC
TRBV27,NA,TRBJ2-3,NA,CVSSYSWLADTQYF,TGTGTCAGCAGTTACTCCTGGCTGGCAGATACGCAGTATTTT
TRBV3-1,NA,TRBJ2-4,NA,CASSQGVIDEQYF,TGTGCCAGCAGCCAAGGAGTTATCGATGAGCAGTACTTC
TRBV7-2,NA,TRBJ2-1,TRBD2,CASSPGLGAGSYNEQFF,TGTGCCAGCAGCCCGGGACTAGGGGCGGGTTCCTACAATGAGCAGTTCTTC
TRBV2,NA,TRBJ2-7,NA,CASRLEVSSYNEQYF,TGTGCCAGCAGATTGGAGGTGAGCTCCTACAATGAGCAGTACTTC
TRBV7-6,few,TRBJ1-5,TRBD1,CASSLAPTGVQPQHF,TGTGCCAGCAGCTTAGCCCCAACAGGGGTTCAGCCCCAGCATTTT
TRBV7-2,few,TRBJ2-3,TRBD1,CASSFGQATTDTQYF,TGTGCCAGCAGCTTCGGACAGGCCACCACAGATACGCAGTATTTT
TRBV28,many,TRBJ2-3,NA,CASGTGADTQYF,TGTGCTAGTGGTACCGGAGCAGATACGCAGTATTTT
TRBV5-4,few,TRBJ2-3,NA,CASSLRQSIDTQYF,TGTGCCAGCAGCTTGCGGCAGTCTATTGATACGCAGTATTTT
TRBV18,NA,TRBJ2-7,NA,CASSSREQPYEQYF,TGTGCCAGCTCCTCGCGGGAACAACCCTACGAGCAGTACTTC
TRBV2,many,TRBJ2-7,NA,CASSDVYYGSSYEQYF,TGTGCCAGCAGTGATGTTTATTACGGCAGCTCCTACGAGCAGTACTTC
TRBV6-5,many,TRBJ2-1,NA,CASTYGEARNEQFF,TGTGCCAGCACCTACGGGGAGGCGAGGAATGAGCAGTTCTTC
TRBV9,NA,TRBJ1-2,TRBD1,CASSAQGAAGYGYTF,TGTGCCAGCAGCGCACAGGGGGCGGCTGGCTATGGCTACACCTTC
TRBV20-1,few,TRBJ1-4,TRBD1,CSALPGGQGVAKLFF,TGCAGTGCCCTACCGGGAGGACAGGGTGTAGCAAAACTGTTTTTT
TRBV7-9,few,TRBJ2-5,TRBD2,CASSAWGLAGKETQYF,TGTGCCAGCAGCGCGTGGGGGCTAGCGGGAAAAGAGACCCAGTACTTC
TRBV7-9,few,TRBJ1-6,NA,CASSPIGGGLGNSPLHF,TGTGCCAGCAGCCCCATCGGCGGGGGGCTGGGAAATTCACCCCTCCACTTT
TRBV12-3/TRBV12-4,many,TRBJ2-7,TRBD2,CASSPSRLAEIGEQYF,TGTGCCAGCAGTCCGTCGCGGCTAGCGGAGATTGGGGAGCAGTACTTC
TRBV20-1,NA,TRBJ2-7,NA,CSARENQRSYEQYF,TGCAGTGCTAGAGAGAACCAACGGTCCTACGAGCAGTACTTC
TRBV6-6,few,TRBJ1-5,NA,CASSQSRVRPQHF,TGTGCCAGCAGTCAATCAAGAGTTCGGCCCCAGCATTTT
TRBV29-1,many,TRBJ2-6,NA,CSVVTGGSTRANVLTF,TGCAGCGTGGTGACGGGGGGCTCCACGAGGGCCAACGTCCTGACTTTC
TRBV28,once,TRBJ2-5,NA,CASSPRAVLKTQYF,TGTGCCAGCAGCCCTAGGGCAGTGCTAAAGACCCAGTACTTC
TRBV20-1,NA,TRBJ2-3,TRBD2,CSAKTGGADTQYF,TGCAGTGCTAAGACGGGAGGGGCAGATACGCAGTATTTT
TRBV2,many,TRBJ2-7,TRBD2,CASSESGLAISQSGEQYF,TGTGCCAGCAGTGAAAGTGGACTAGCAATATCTCAATCGGGCGAGCAGTACTTC
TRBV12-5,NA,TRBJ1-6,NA,CASGSEGGQPLHF,TGTGCTAGTGGCTCCGAGGGGGGGCAACCCCTCCACTTT
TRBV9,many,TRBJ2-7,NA,CASSVDPSYEQYF,TGTGCCAGCAGCGTAGACCCCTCCTACGAGCAGTACTTC
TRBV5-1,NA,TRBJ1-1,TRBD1,CASSAYRGRAEAFF,TGCGCCAGCAGTGCGTACAGGGGGAGGGCTGAAGCTTTCTTT
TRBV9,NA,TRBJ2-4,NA,CASSVGAIDIQYF,TGTGCCAGCAGCGTAGGGGCGATAGACATTCAGTACTTC
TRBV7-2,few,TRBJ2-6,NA,CASSLEMGPAGANVLTF,TGTGCCAGCAGCTTAGAAATGGGACCAGCTGGGGCCAACGTCCTGACTTTC
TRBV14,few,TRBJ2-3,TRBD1,CASSQMDRGIADTQYF,TGTGCCAGCAGCCAAATGGACAGGGGGATCGCAGATACGCAGTATTTT
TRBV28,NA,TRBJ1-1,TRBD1,CAGSPGLTGETEAFF,TGTGCCGGCAGTCCGGGTCTGACAGGGGAGACTGAAGCTTTCTTT
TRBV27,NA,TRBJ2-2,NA,CASSLFGAGVSNTGELFF,TGTGCCAGCAGTTTGTTCGGGGCCGGAGTATCGAACACCGGGGAGCTGTTTTTT
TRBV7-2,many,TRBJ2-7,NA,CASSLAPLQPQNEQYF,TGTGCCAGCAGCTTAGCCCCTCTCCAGCCCCAAAACGAGCAGTACTTC
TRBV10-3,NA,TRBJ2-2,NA,CAISESEIPIVTGELFF,TGTGCCATCAGTGAGTCCGAGATCCCAATTGTCACCGGGGAGCTGTTTTTT
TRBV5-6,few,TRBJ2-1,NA,CASMGPRRNNEQFF,TGTGCCAGCATGGGGCCGAGAAGGAACAATGAGCAGTTCTTC
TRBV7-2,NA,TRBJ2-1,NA,CASSLSYYEQFF,TGTGCCAGCAGCTTAAGTTACTATGAGCAGTTCTTC
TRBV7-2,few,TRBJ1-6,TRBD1,CASSFGSGDRGNSPLHF,TGTGCCAGCAGCTTCGGATCCGGGGACAGGGGTAATTCACCCCTCCACTTT
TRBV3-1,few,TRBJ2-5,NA,CASSQAWGETQYF,TGTGCCAGCAGCCAGGCCTGGGGAGAGACCCAGTACTTC
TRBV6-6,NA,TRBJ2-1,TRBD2,CASSYGGASGGNEQFF,TGTGCCAGCAGTTACGGGGGGGCTAGCGGGGGGAATGAGCAGTTCTTC
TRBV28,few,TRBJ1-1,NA,CASSLSVGGGNTEAFF,TGTGCCAGCAGTTTATCCGTCGGTGGAGGAAACACTGAAGCTTTCTTT
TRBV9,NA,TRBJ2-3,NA,CASSQDRFTDTQYF,TGTGCCAGCAGCCAAGATCGGTTCACAGATACGCAGTATTTT
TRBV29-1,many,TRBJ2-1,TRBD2,CSAPLWGGSYNEQFF,TGCAGCGCTCCCCTTTGGGGGGGTTCCTACAATGAGCAGTTCTTC
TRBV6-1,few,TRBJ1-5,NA,CASSPPSLDSSQPQHF,TGTGCCAGCAGTCCTCCCAGCTTGGATTCAAGTCAGCCCCAGCATTTT
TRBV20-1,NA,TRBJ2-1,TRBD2,CSARDITSGYNEQFF,TGCAGTGCTAGAGATATTACTAGCGGCTACAATGAGCAGTTCTTC
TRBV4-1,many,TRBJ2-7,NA,CASSPSETESSYEQYF,TGCGCCAGCAGCCCTTCCGAGACGGAGAGCTCCTACGAGCAGTACTTC